These T cell receptor beta chains were read from a single sample in a study of T cell clonotyping in hematopoietic cell transplantation. Sequencing was performed with immunoSEQ multiplex PCR; in TCRdb, only in-frame clones are kept and a portion is missing. The sample lists thousands of clones; around a third were seen once. The starting material was peripheral blood mononuclear cells, obtained 30 days after allogeneic stem cell transplant. The receptor set was obtained from a female patient in her sixties who had an allogeneic stem cell transplant, so the T cells may come from the graft donor. Some clones in this sample may be carry-over from other donors' samples. Both conserved end residues are part of each CDR3. Fields, in order: J gene, D gene, V gene, clone size, CDR3 protein, CDR3 DNA. A D gene is named only where the DNA matches it firmly. Some rows mark clone size as missing; the rest say once, few, many or name a class of expanded clone.

>TRBJ2-7|TRBD1|TRBV7-6|NA
CASSLEDRDRGYEQYF
TGTGCCAGCAGCTTAGAGGACCGGGACAGGGGGTACGAGCAGTACTTC
>TRBJ1-4|NA|TRBV30|NA
CAWSIRATNEKLFF
TGTGCCTGGAGTATCAGAGCAACTAATGAAAAACTGTTTTTT
>TRBJ1-5|NA|TRBV30|few
CAWSVGSNQPQHF
TGTGCCTGGAGTGTAGGATCCAATCAGCCCCAGCATTTT
>TRBJ2-7|NA|TRBV5-6|large
CASSSDGSPYEQYF
TGTGCCAGCAGCTCGGACGGTTCCCCCTACGAGCAGTACTTC
>TRBJ2-7|TRBD1|TRBV6-5|few
CASNGGQDTYEQYF
TGTGCCAGCAATGGGGGACAGGACACCTACGAGCAGTACTTC
>TRBJ2-5|NA|TRBV7-3|medium-sized
CASSLTLGETQYF
TGTGCCAGCAGCTTAACGCTTGGAGAGACCCAGTACTTC
>TRBJ1-1|NA|TRBV9|few
CASSVLQENTEAFF
TGTGCCAGCAGCGTACTACAGGAGAACACTGAAGCTTTCTTT
>TRBJ1-2|TRBD1|TRBV30|once
CAWSSGTGDIGYGYTF
TGTGCCTGGAGTTCCGGGACAGGGGATATCGGCTATGGCTACACCTTC
>TRBJ2-7|NA|TRBV30|NA
CAWSVGGSYEQYF
TGTGCCTGGAGTGTCGGAGGGAGTTACGAGCAGTACTTC
>TRBJ1-5|NA|TRBV19|NA
CASSIGVQPQHF
TGTGCCAGTAGTATCGGGGTTCAGCCCCAGCATTTT
>TRBJ1-4|NA|TRBV20-1|NA
CSAPKGEKLFF
TGCAGTGCACCGAAAGGGGAAAAACTGTTTTTT
>TRBJ2-7|NA|TRBV29-1|NA
CSVEDDRTYEQYF
TGCAGCGTTGAAGACGACAGGACCTACGAGCAGTACTTC
>TRBJ2-1|TRBD2|TRBV30|few
CAWRQLAGYDEQFF
TGTGCCTGGAGACAACTAGCGGGGTACGATGAGCAGTTCTTC
>TRBJ1-1|TRBD1|TRBV13|NA
CASSQDRFNTEAFF
TGTGCCAGCAGCCAGGACAGGTTTAACACTGAAGCTTTCTTT
>TRBJ2-3|NA|TRBV9|NA
CASTLPADTDTQYF
TGTGCCAGCACCCTACCCGCAGACACAGATACGCAGTATTTT
>TRBJ2-4|TRBD1|TRBV7-2|NA
CASSSGQGDIQYF
TGTGCCAGCAGCTCAGGACAGGGAGACATTCAGTACTTC
>TRBJ2-7|NA|TRBV29-1|few
CSVVIGSVYEQYF
TGCAGCGTTGTCATTGGTTCCGTCTACGAGCAGTACTTC
>TRBJ1-2|NA|TRBV29-1|NA
CSVEAGAGFNTF
TGCAGCGTTGAAGCAGGGGCAGGGTTTAACACCTTC
>TRBJ2-7|NA|TRBV25-1|NA
CASSGVEGLQYF
TGTGCCAGCAGTGGGGTAGAGGGGTTGCAGTACTTC
>TRBJ1-2|TRBD1|TRBV9|few
CASSTQGNGYTF
TGTGCCAGCAGTACACAGGGGAATGGCTACACCTTC
>TRBJ2-5|NA|TRBV6-6|NA
CASSYFGGQETQYF
TGTGCCAGCAGTTACTTTGGGGGCCAAGAGACCCAGTACTTC
>TRBJ1-2|NA|TRBV25-1|NA
CASRAQGAGYTF
TGTGCCAGCAGAGCACAGGGTGCTGGCTACACCTTC
>TRBJ2-7|NA|TRBV29-1|few
CSVQVTEQYF
TGCAGCGTACAAGTCACTGAGCAGTACTTC
>TRBJ2-7|TRBD2|TRBV28|few
CASSFGLACAYEQYF
TGTGCCAGCAGCTTCGGACTAGCGTGCGCCTACGAGCAGTACTTC
>TRBJ1-1|NA|TRBV2|few
CASVRGMGTEAFF
TGTGCCAGCGTCCGGGGTATGGGGACTGAAGCTTTCTTT
>TRBJ2-7|TRBD1|TRBV19|NA
CASSPGGEQYF
TGTGCCAGTAGCCCAGGGGGCGAGCAGTACTTC
>TRBJ1-2|NA|TRBV15|few
CATSRGPAGRDGYTF
TGTGCCACCAGCAGAGGGCCAGCGGGTAGAGATGGCTACACCTTC
>TRBJ1-3|NA|TRBV30|few
CAWSVEAGNTIYF
TGTGCCTGGAGTGTAGAGGCTGGAAACACCATATATTTT
>TRBJ1-1|NA|TRBV30|NA
CAWSYETEAFF
TGTGCCTGGAGTTACGAAACTGAAGCTTTCTTT
>TRBJ1-1|TRBD1|TRBV30|NA
CAWSRGQGTTEAFF
TGTGCCTGGAGTCGGGGACAGGGGACCACTGAAGCTTTCTTT
>TRBJ1-2|NA|TRBV6-5|NA
CASSYGTGWNGYTF
TGTGCCAGCAGTTACGGAACAGGGTGGAATGGCTACACCTTC
>TRBJ1-5|NA|TRBV30|NA
CAWSQGTADFQPQHF
TGTGCCTGGAGCCAAGGGACGGCGGACTTTCAGCCCCAGCATTTT
>TRBJ2-7|NA|TRBV29-1|few
CSGEDGLSYEQYF
TGCAGCGGGGAGGACGGATTATCCTACGAGCAGTACTTC
>TRBJ2-7|TRBD1|TRBV14|NA
CASSQFDRDEQYF
TGTGCCAGCAGCCAATTTGACAGGGACGAGCAGTACTTC
>TRBJ2-3|NA|TRBV4-2|NA
CASSPRNTDTQYF
TGTGCCAGCAGCCCTCGGAACACAGATACGCAGTATTTT
>TRBJ1-4|NA|TRBV30|NA
CAWSVGGAGAGEKLFF
TGTGCCTGGAGTGTAGGAGGGGCAGGAGCCGGTGAAAAACTGTTTTTT
>TRBJ1-2|NA|TRBV7-8|NA
CASSYGRANYGYTF
TGTGCCAGCAGCTATGGGCGGGCTAACTATGGCTACACCTTC
>TRBJ2-2|TRBD2|TRBV29-1|NA
CSVVAGALNTGELFF
TGCAGCGTTGTAGCGGGAGCACTTAACACCGGGGAGCTGTTTTTT
>TRBJ2-7|NA|TRBV29-1|few
CSVEDGQTSYEQYF
TGCAGCGTTGAAGACGGACAGACCTCCTACGAGCAGTACTTC
>TRBJ1-6|NA|TRBV7-3|few
CASSPDGNSPLHF
TGTGCCAGCAGCCCGGACGGGAATTCACCCCTCCACTTT
>TRBJ1-2|TRBD1|TRBV6-5|few
CASSPGTGRDYGYTF
TGTGCCAGCAGTCCTGGGACAGGAAGAGACTATGGCTACACCTTC
>TRBJ2-7|NA|TRBV4-2|NA
CASSQGVQGYEQYF
TGTGCCAGCAGCCAAGGGGTGCAGGGCTACGAGCAGTACTTC
>TRBJ1-2|NA|TRBV27|few
CASSELGSVFGYTF
TGTGCCAGCAGTGAGCTCGGGTCGGTATTTGGCTACACCTTC
>TRBJ2-2|NA|TRBV4-3|NA
CASSQVERPGTGELFF
TGCGCCAGCAGCCAAGTTGAAAGGCCGGGCACCGGGGAGCTGTTTTTT
>TRBJ1-1|NA|TRBV30|NA
CAWSVRKGVNTEAFF
TGTGCCTGGAGTGTACGTAAGGGGGTGAACACTGAAGCTTTCTTT
>TRBJ2-7|NA|TRBV4-1|NA
CASSQEGGPYEQYF
TGCGCCAGCAGCCAAGAGGGGGGTCCTTACGAGCAGTACTTC